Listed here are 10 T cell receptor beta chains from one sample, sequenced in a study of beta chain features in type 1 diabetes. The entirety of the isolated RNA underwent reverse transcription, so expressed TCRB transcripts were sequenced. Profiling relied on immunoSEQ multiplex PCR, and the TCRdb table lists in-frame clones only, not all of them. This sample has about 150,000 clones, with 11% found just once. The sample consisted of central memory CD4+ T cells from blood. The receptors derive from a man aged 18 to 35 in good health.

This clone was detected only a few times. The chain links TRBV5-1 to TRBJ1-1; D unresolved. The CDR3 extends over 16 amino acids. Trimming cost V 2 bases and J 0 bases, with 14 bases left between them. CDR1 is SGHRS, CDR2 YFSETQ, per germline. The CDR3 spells CASSLTGSTMNTEAFF. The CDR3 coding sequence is TGCGCCAGCAGCTTAACGGGGTCGACTATGAACACTGAAGCTTTCTTT.

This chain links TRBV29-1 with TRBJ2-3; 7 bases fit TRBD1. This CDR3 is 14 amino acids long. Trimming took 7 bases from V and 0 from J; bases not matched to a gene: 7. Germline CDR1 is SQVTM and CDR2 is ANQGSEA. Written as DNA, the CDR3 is TGCAGCGCCCGGAAGGGGGCCAGCACAGATACGCAGTATTTT. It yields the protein CSARKGASTDTQYF.

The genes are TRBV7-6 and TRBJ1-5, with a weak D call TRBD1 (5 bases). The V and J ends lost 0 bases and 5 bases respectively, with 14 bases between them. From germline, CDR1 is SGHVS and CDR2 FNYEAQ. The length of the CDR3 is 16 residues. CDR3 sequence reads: CASSLAGPGGYQPQHF. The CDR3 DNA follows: TGTGCCAGCAGCTTAGCGGGGCCGGGGGGTTATCAGCCCCAGCATTTT. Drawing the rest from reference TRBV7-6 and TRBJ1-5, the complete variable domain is GAGVSQSPRYKVTKRGQDVALRCDPISGHVSLYWYRQALGQGPEFLTYFNYEAQQDKSGLPNDRFSAERPEGSISTLTIQRTEQRDSAMYRCASSLAGPGGYQPQHFGDGTRLSIL.

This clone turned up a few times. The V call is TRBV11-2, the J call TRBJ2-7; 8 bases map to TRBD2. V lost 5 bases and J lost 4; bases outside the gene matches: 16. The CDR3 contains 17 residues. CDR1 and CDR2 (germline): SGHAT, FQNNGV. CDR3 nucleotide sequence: TGTGCCAGCAGCACCCGCCCAGCGGGGGTTTCAATTTACGAGCAGTACTTC. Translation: CASSTRPAGVSIYEQYF. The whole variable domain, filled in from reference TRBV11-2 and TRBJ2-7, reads EAGVAQSPRYKIIEKRQSVAFWCNPISGHATLYWYQQILGQGPKLLIQFQNNGVVDDSQLPKDRFSAERLKGVDSTLKIQPAKLEDSAVYLCASSTRPAGVSIYEQYFGPGTRLTVT.

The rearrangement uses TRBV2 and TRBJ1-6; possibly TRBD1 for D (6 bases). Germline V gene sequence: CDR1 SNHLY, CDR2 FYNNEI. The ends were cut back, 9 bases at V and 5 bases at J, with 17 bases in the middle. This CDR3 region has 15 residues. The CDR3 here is CARGQFRGDNSPLHF. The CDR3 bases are TGTGCCAGAGGACAGTTCCGTGGGGATAATTCACCCCTCCACTTT.

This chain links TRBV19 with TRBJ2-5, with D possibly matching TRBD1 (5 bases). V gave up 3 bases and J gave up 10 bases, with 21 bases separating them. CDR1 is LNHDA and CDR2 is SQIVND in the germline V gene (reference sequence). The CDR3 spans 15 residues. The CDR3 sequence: CASSMARAYQSGQYF. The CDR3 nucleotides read TGTGCCAGTAGTATGGCCAGGGCCTACCAGTCTGGCCAGTACTTC.

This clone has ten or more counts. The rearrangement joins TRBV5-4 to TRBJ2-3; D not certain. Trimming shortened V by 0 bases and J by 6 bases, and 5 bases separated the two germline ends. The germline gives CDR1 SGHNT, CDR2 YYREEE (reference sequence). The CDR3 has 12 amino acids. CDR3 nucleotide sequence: TGTGCCAGCAGCTTGGTAATGGATACGCAGTATTTT. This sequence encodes CASSLVMDTQYF.

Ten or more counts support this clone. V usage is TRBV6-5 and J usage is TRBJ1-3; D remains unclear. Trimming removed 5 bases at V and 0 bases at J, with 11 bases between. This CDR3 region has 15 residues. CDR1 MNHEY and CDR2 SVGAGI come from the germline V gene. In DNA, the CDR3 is TGTGCCAGCAGTACCGACGGTGTCTCTGGAAACACCATATATTTT. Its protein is CASSTDGVSGNTIYF.

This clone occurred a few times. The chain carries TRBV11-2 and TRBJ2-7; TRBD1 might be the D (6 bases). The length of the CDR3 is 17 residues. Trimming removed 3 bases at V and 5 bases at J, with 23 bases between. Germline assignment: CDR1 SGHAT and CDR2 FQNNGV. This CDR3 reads CASSFNLVGAGADEQYF. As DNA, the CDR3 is TGTGCCAGCAGCTTTAACTTAGTAGGTGCAGGGGCGGACGAGCAGTACTTC.

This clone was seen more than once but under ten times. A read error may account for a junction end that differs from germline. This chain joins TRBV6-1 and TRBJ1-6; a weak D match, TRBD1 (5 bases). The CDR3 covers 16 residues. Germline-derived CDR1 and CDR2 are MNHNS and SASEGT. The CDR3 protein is CAISESPGKRDSPLHF. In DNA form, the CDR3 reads TGTGCCATCAGTGAGTCGCCAGGGAAAAGGGATTCACCCCTCCACTTT.